The source of this T cell receptor (beta chain) is a study of human T cells and chemical hapten exposure (dated by TCRdb to the early 2020s). Background for the entire study: For sensitization, 2% DPC in acetone was applied to a roughly 2 cm by roughly 2 cm area of upper inner arm skin. Patch testing was performed on the upper back with Finn chambers containing 0.01% DPC, and the patch tests were scored after 6 days according to International Contact Dermatitis Research Group standards. Patients additionally received weekly therapeutic DPC doses to the scalp throughout the roughly 25-week study period. Libraries were pooled for sequencing, and variation in per-sample TCR yields was attributed mainly to small differences in library volumes within the pool. Blood was sampled from patients pre-sensitization (week 0) and at 2, 6 and about 24 weeks after DPC sensitization. The study tracked peripheral blood TCR repertoire changes in vivo during primary and secondary sensitization to the hapten diphenylcyclopropenone (DPC) in alopecia patients. For TCR sequencing, blood came from about 29 alopecia patients at anywhere from one to four time points (pre-sensitization, 2, 6 and 24 weeks). Most of the patients in the cohort were female, and the cohort covered alopecia areata with under or over 50% scalp involvement, alopecia totalis and alopecia universalis.

This clonotype was detected only a few times. Its antigen is unknown. No much larger clone is present one base from it, and per-base qualities are unavailable. This specimen's time point label, per the study, means: patch test 1, 2 weeks after DPC sensitization. This sample's treatment or condition label indicates: therapeutic diphenylcyclopropenone sensitization with weekly scalp DPC. At each patch-test visit, blood was drawn before the patch test was applied. Eligible patients were aged 18 to 70, diagnosed with alopecia, deemed suitable for DPC therapy, and excluded if pregnant. Total RNA was isolated from unfractionated whole blood collected in Tempus Blood RNA tubes. The library relied on RACE. These reads were obtained on a NextSeq 500. Library preparation attached unique molecular identifiers to individual cDNA molecules for quantitative, reproducible TCR counting. Each blood RNA sample was used to sequence both TCR alpha and TCR beta chains. The study's processing was this. Samples had a median of around 92,000 TCRs, with a range from roughly 23,224 to 750,000. The Decombinator software suite was used to annotate the V, J and CDR3 of the TCR reads. For the PS versus PT1 abundance plots, all samples were subsampled to the same number of TCRs (28,000). Expanded TCRs were defined as absent before sensitization and observed at least eight times at the 2-week time point. Using fastp at Q25 and MiXCR, TCRdb reprocessed the public reads and kept productive beta chains. Every entry covers one CDR3 protein and lists the most common genes and DNA from its rows. TCRdb, not the authors, supplied the V and J calls. For this sample there are 65,000 to 95,000 distinct CDR3 sequences; about 10% appear just once. Under 4% of the sample is held by the ten biggest clonotypes.

The paper as a whole reports these results and caveats: Compared with pre-sensitization or healthy control sets, expanded TCRs formed significantly more large CDR3 similarity clusters, which is consistent with antigen-driven responses. Patch test score correlated positively with the number of PT1 expanded TCRs, reaching significance at thresholds 8, 16 and 32 but not at 4. After repeated subsampling, changes were observed in the strength of the expansion versus patch-test correlation and in the threshold at which the correlation became significant. Because every patient had alopecia, a presumed autoimmune disease, the patients' immune response might differ from that of healthy individuals. No change with DPC sensitization was found in the number of TCRs above 1 in 1000 frequency, and no evidence of global repertoire structure alterations was found.

Reading from cysteine to phenylalanine, the CDR3 counts 13 amino acids. Only the CDR3 portion is preserved as DNA: 39 bases, with reading frame beginning at the first base. From a lookup of the germline V gene, CDR1 and CDR2 are MNHNS and SASEGT. Trimming takes 8 bases off V and 2 bases off J; junction bases not matched to a gene: 5. Here the sequenced sample was whole blood, taken in connection with sensitization to the hapten diphenylcyclopropenone (DPC). This receptor was obtained from a woman in her sixties with alopecia areata. Some clones in this sample may be carry-over from other donors' samples. The chain couples TRBV6-1 to TRBJ2-5; TRBD2 aligns with 7 central bases. The DNA sequence follows: TGTGCCAGCGCTTATAGCGGGCAAGAGACCCAGTACTTC. Translation gives CASAYSGQETQYF.